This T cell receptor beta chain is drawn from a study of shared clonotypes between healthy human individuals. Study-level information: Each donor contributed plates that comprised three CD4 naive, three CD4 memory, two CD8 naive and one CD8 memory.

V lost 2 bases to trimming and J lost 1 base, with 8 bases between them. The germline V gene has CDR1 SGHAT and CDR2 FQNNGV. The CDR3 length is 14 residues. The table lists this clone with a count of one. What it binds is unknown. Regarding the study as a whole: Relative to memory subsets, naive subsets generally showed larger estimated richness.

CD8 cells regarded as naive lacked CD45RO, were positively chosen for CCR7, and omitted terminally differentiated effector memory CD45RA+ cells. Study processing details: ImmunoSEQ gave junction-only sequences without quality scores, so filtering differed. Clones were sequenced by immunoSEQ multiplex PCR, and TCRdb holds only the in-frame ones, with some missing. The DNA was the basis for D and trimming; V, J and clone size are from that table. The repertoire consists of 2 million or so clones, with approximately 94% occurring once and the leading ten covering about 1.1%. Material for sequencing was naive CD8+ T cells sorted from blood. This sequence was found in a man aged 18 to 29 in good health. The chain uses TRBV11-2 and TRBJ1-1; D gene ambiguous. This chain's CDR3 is CASSLFESNTEAFF. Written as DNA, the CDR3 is TGTGCCAGCAGCTTATTCGAGTCGAACACTGAAGCTTTCTTT.